These 21 T cell receptor beta chains came from one sample sequenced in a study of cytomegalovirus exposure and HLA in healthy donors. The primer mix had 60 Vbeta and 13 Jbeta primers. Assay: immunoSEQ multiplex PCR; the TCRdb copy retains only in-frame clones and omits some. Across approximately 140,000 clones, the top ten clones capture around 1.5% of the sample. The specimen sequenced was PBMCs. The source of these receptors is a woman aged 45-60 years in good health and CMV-seronegative.

As to this clone: The same CDR3 also results from other DNA sequences found in this sample. The chain joins TRBV30 to TRBJ1-3; D possibly corresponds to TRBD1 (5 bases). Germline CDR1 is GTSNPN and CDR2 is SVGIG (reference sequence). V was clipped by 3 bases and J by 4 bases, with 13 bases between them. The CDR3 is made up of 14 amino acids. The CDR3 DNA sequence: TGTGCCTGGAGCGCCGGGGGGTCCGGAAACACCATATATTTT. Translated, it gives CAWSAGGSGNTIYF.

The chain recombines TRBV6-1 with TRBJ2-7; maybe TRBD1 (5 bases). This CDR3 has 15 amino acids. Germline CDR1 reads MNHNS; CDR2 reads SASEGT. Trimming stripped 1 base from V and 6 bases from J, with 16 bases between. CDR3 sequence (DNA): TGTGCCAGCAGTGAAGGAACAGGAAGGCCGGGCGAGCAGTACTTC. Translated, it gives CASSEGTGRPGEQYF.

The rearrangement uses TRBV25-1 and TRBJ1-1; possibly TRBD1 for D (5 bases). The germline CDR1 and CDR2 sequences are MGHDK and SYGVNS. CDR3 length equals 15 residues. V dropped 2 bases and J dropped 0 bases, with 10 bases sitting between them. CDR3 coding DNA: TGTGCCAGCAGTGAACAAAGGGGATTGAACACTGAAGCTTTCTTT. It codes for CASSEQRGLNTEAFF. Supplemented by reference TRBV25-1 and TRBJ1-1, the full variable domain reads EADIYQTPRYLVIGTGKKITLECSQTMGHDKMYWYQQDPGMELHLIHYSYGVNSTEKGDLSSESTVSRIRTEHFPLTLESARPSHTSQYLCASSEQRGLNTEAFFGQGTRLTVV.

The chain joins TRBV19 to TRBJ2-3; 13 bases are shared with TRBD2. Germline V gene lookup returns CDR1 LNHDA and CDR2 SQIVND (reference sequence). V dropped 4 bases and J dropped 5; count of bases not matched to a gene: 6. The CDR3 is 16 residues long. CDR3 DNA: TGTGCCAGTAGTAAGGGACTAGCGGGGCGGGTAGATACGCAGTATTTT. It yields the protein CASSKGLAGRVDTQYF.

This rearrangement joins TRBV6-6 to TRBJ1-1; D possibly corresponds to TRBD1 (6 bases). Germline V CDR1 and CDR2: MNHNY, SVGAGI (reference sequence). Trimming stripped 6 bases from V and 8 bases from J, with 13 bases between. This CDR3 comprises 12 residues. CDR3 sequence reads: CASRDPGTEAFF. In nucleotides, the CDR3 is TGTGCCAGCAGGGACCCCGGGACAGAAGCTTTCTTT.

This chain uses TRBV7-2 with TRBJ1-1; TRBD1 is a possible D gene (5 bases). The CDR3 has 15 amino acids. CDR1 is SGHTA, CDR2 FQGNSA, per germline. Trimming took off 6 bases at V and 3 bases at J, with 17 bases between the two ends. CDR3 DNA: TGTGCCAGCAGTCCCTCCGGGGGTCCCTACACTGAAGCTTTCTTT. It codes for CASSPSGGPYTEAFF. The whole variable domain, filled in from reference TRBV7-2 and TRBJ1-1, reads GAGVSQSPSNKVTEKGKDVELRCDPISGHTALYWYRQSLGQGLEFLIYFQGNSAPDKSGLPSDRFSAERTGGSVSTLTIQRTQQEDSAVYLCASSPSGGPYTEAFFGQGTRLTVV.

The genes are TRBV19 and TRBJ2-2; 7 bases match TRBD2. CDR1 is LNHDA and CDR2 is SQIVND in the germline V gene (reference sequence). The CDR3 has 17 amino acids. The trim removed 4 bases at V and 4 bases at J, leaving 12 bases unmatched. CDR3 nucleotide sequence: TGTGCCAGTAGTACCTCCGGGGGGAGTTATAGCACCGGGGAGCTGTTTTTT. Amino acids: CASSTSGGSYSTGELFF.

This sequence joins TRBV15 and TRBJ1-2; 9 bases agree with TRBD1. Looked up from germline, CDR1 is LNHNV and CDR2 is YYDKDF (reference sequence). Trimming took 6 bases from V and 7 from J; bases not matched to a gene: 6. This CDR3 region has 13 residues. The CDR3, as DNA: TGTGCCACCAGAGGGACAGGGAAGTTTGGCTACACCTTC. Protein: CATRGTGKFGYTF.

The chain joins TRBV7-3 to TRBJ1-1; tentative D call: TRBD1 (5 bases). CDR3 size: 15 residues. Looked up from germline, CDR1 is SGHTA and CDR2 is FQGTGA. V was cut by 0 bases and J by 0 bases, with 8 bases left in between. Here the CDR3 DNA reads TGTGCCAGCAGCTTAACGTCAGGGTTGAACACTGAAGCTTTCTTT. It specifies CASSLTSGLNTEAFF.

V gene TRBV9 combines with J gene TRBJ1-3, with a weak D call TRBD1 (5 bases). This CDR3 has 15 amino acids. The germline V gene encodes CDR1 SGDLS and CDR2 YYNGEE. Trimming took off 3 bases at V and 5 bases at J, with 15 bases between the two ends. CDR3: CASSARRDSRNTIYF. The CDR3 nucleotides read TGTGCCAGCAGCGCTCGACGGGACTCGAGAAACACCATATATTTT.

The DNA of the CDR3 is TGTGCCAGCAGCCAAGATAGAATGGTGACAGTCCAAGAGACCCAGTACTTC. The encoded protein is CASSQDRMVTVQETQYF. The rearrangement uses TRBV4-2 and TRBJ2-5; D is possibly TRBD1 (5 bases). The CDR3 is 17 amino acids. Trimming shortened V by 0 bases and J by 1 base, and 15 bases separated the two germline ends. Looked up from germline, CDR1 is LGHNA and CDR2 is YNFKEQ.

This chain joins TRBV5-1 and TRBJ2-3, with 7 bases aligning to TRBD2. Per germline, CDR1 SGHRS and CDR2 YFSETQ. The ends lost 2 bases at V and 3 bases at J; junction bases unmatched: 15. This CDR3 has 18 residues. The CDR3 DNA is TGCGCCAGCAGCTTCCGCGGGATGGCGGGAGAGAGGACAGATACGCAGTATTTT. It is translated as CASSFRGMAGERTDTQYF.

This chain connects TRBV4-2 to TRBJ1-5; D ambiguous. The V and J ends lost 1 base and 2 bases respectively, with 3 bases between them. The CDR3 loop spans 13 amino acids. CDR1 is LGHNA and CDR2 is YNFKEQ in the germline V gene. In DNA, the CDR3 is TGTGCCAGCAGCCAAGCAGGCAATCAGCCCCAGCATTTT. This sequence encodes CASSQAGNQPQHF.

The rearrangement joins TRBV28 to TRBJ2-4; weak D call: TRBD2 (7 bases). Looked up from germline, CDR1 is MDHEN and CDR2 is SYDVKM. The CDR3 has 15 amino acids. V shed 6 bases and J shed 5 bases, with 17 bases lying between them. The chain's CDR3 is CASSPGGGGENIQYF. CDR3 sequence (DNA): TGTGCCAGCAGCCCCGGGGGAGGGGGGGAAAACATTCAGTACTTC. The whole variable domain, filled in from reference TRBV28 and TRBJ2-4, reads DVKVTQSSRYLVKRTGEKVFLECVQDMDHENMFWYRQDPGLGLRLIYFSYDVKMKEKGDIPEGYSVSREKKERFSLILESASTNQTSMYLCASSPGGGGENIQYFGAGTRLSVL.

The CDR3 DNA sequence: TGTGCCAGCAGCCAGTATAGGAGGAATGAGCAGTTCTTC. This translates into CASSQYRRNEQFF. The rearrangement joins TRBV7-2 to TRBJ2-1, with D possibly TRBD2 on 5 matching bases. The CDR3 consists of 13 residues. CDR1 and CDR2 (germline): SGHTA, FQGNSA. Trimming cost V 5 bases and J 7 bases, with 12 bases left between them.

The chain carries TRBV7-9 and TRBJ1-2, with D possibly TRBD1 on 5 matching bases. CDR1 and CDR2 from the germline V gene are SEHNR and FQNEAQ (reference sequence). Trimming removed 1 base at V and 2 bases at J, with 8 bases between. CDR3 length: 14 amino acids. The DNA of the CDR3 is TGTGCCAGCAGCTTAGGACAGCCCAACTATGGCTACACCTTC. This encodes CASSLGQPNYGYTF.

The chain joins TRBV7-9 to TRBJ1-4, with TRBD1 identical over 8 bases. The CDR3 has 17 residues. Germline V lookup: CDR1 SEHNR, CDR2 FQNEAQ (reference sequence). J gave up 3 bases and V 5 bases, and 11 bases lay outside the gene matches. This chain's CDR3 is CASSRGQGSTANEKLFF. For the CDR3, the DNA is TGTGCCAGCAGCAGAGGACAGGGTAGTACGGCTAATGAAAAACTGTTTTTT.

The rearrangement links TRBV7-2 to TRBJ1-2; unclear D gene. The CDR3 runs 13 residues. In germline, CDR1 is SGHTA, CDR2 FQGNSA. The V end was cut by 3 bases, the J end by 6 bases, with 11 bases between. CDR3 in amino acids: CASSFFGENGYTF. As DNA, the CDR3 is TGTGCCAGCAGCTTCTTTGGGGAGAATGGCTACACCTTC.

Comment on this clone: The conserved phenylalanine or tryptophan is not found at the CDR3 terminus, so this likely reflects a read error. The limits of the CDR3 on the DNA are not certain, so only TCRdb's listed CDR3 is given. This chain's CDR3 is CASSQDHGGETFL. The chain employs TRBV4-1 and TRBJ1-2. CDR1 MGHRA and CDR2 YSYEKL come from the germline V gene. From its first to its last residue, the CDR3 has 13 amino acids.

The chain recombines TRBV9 with TRBJ1-2; possible D gene TRBD1, 6 bases. V lost 4 bases, J lost 7 bases, and 14 bases lay in between. The CDR3 loop spans 13 amino acids. CDR1 is SGDLS, CDR2 YYNGEE, per germline. The CDR3 DNA sequence: TGTGCCAGCAGCTCGTCCTCCAGGGGTGGCTACACCTTC. It yields the protein CASSSSSRGGYTF. Variable domain in full (rest from reference TRBV9 and TRBJ1-2): DSGVTQTPKHLITATGQRVTLRCSPRSGDLSVYWYQQSLDQGLQFLIQYYNGEERAKGNILERFSAQQFPDLHSELNLSSLELGDSALYFCASSSSSRGGYTFGSGTRLTVV.

The chain joins TRBV4-1 to TRBJ1-2; D unresolved. In germline, CDR1 is MGHRA, CDR2 YSYEKL. V lost 5 bases to trimming and J lost 2 bases, with 6 bases between them. CDR3 length: 12 residues. CDR3 bases: TGCGCCAGCAGCTCGGGAAACTATGGCTACACCTTC. Its protein is CASSSGNYGYTF.